This T cell receptor beta chain was documented in a study of T-cell reconstitution after alpha-beta-depleted transplantation in children (dated by TCRdb to 2015 to 2016). At the level of the whole study: T-cell immune reconstitution after TCRalphabeta/CD19-depleted allogeneic hematopoietic cell transplantation in children was quantitatively tracked in the study by means of TCR repertoire profiling.

Results and caveats for the whole study, not just this receptor: The apparently early alphabetaT-cell count recovery about two months after transplant was reportedly dependent on only several hundred rapidly expanded clones derived from non-depleted graft cells. The frequencies of hyperexpanded clones fell over the following months, and after one year, T-cell counts and TCRbeta diversity were mostly attributed to newly produced T cells. In some patients, high TCRbeta diversity at day 60 was attributed to recipient T cells and intrathymic progenitors that had survived conditioning.

Reading the label with the study, this specimen's treatment or condition is: allogeneic hematopoietic cell transplantation with graft depleted of TCRalphabeta T cells and CD19 B cells. The children who served as transplant recipients had been given grafts of TCRalphabeta/CD19-depleted allogeneic hematopoietic cells. According to the germline V gene, CDR1 reads SGHDT and CDR2 reads YYEEEE. Unmatched junction bases come to 5, with V trimmed by 1 base and J by 7 bases. Counted from cysteine to phenylalanine, this CDR3 has 15 amino acids. The only DNA kept is the CDR3, 45 bases in frame from the first base. Many counts were recorded for this clonotype. Its antigen remains undetermined. Per-base quality was not reported, and no clone a single base away is much larger than it. The library was obtained by PCR. The data were produced on an Illumina HiSeq 2500. TCR libraries were prepared with molecular barcoding, using unique molecular identifiers to normalize TCRbeta repertoire quantification. The public reads were reanalyzed by TCRdb: fastp trimming at Q25, MiXCR alignment, in-frame beta chains only. Entries that share a CDR3 protein sequence are merged under the most common genes and DNA. The sample has about 78,000 distinct CDR3 sequences on record, roughly 13% of them singletons. 27% of the sample goes to the ten largest clones.

The rearranged chain carries TRBV5-6 and TRBJ1-6; TRBD1 matches 7 bases in the middle. This TCR was sampled from a male patient aged 2-10 years who had a stem cell transplant for acute lymphoblastic leukemia, so the T cells may come from the graft donor. The source material was PBMCs, mostly from graft donor cells, sampled 180 days after TCRalphabeta/CD19-depleted stem cell transplant. The nucleotide sequence reads as follows: TGTGCCAGCAGCTTGACAGGACAGGCAAATTCACCCCTCCACTTT. Its coded protein is CASSLTGQANSPLHF.